The rows below give T cell receptor beta chains drawn from one sample of a study of T cell responses to AZD1222 COVID-19 vaccine. Profiled with immunoSEQ multiplex PCR; TCRdb holds only in-frame clones, not every one. The table shows over 110,000 clones, with approximately 89% occurring only once. The sequenced sample was peripheral blood, obtained on day 0 of AZD1222 vaccination. These TCRs come from an adult in good health. The CDR3 runs from the conserved cysteine through the conserved F or W. Each record gives: D gene, V gene, J gene, clone size, CDR3 DNA, CDR3 protein. The D gene is left open where the match is weak. Only part of the rows carry a size: once, few, many, or a class if the clone is expanded.

D gene: .
V gene: TRBV5-4
J gene: TRBJ2-5
clone size: .
CDR3 DNA: TGTGCCAGCAGCTTGGTTCACACAATGGGAGAGACCCAGTACTTC
CDR3 protein: CASSLVHTMGETQYF

D gene: .
V gene: TRBV24-1
J gene: TRBJ2-2
clone size: once
CDR3 DNA: TGTGCCACCAGCCTAGGGGTCGTGGCGAACACCGGGGAGCTGTTTTTT
CDR3 protein: CATSLGVVANTGELFF

D gene: .
V gene: TRBV5-1
J gene: TRBJ1-4
clone size: .
CDR3 DNA: TGCGCCAGCAGCTTGGAGGGCGAGAATGAAAAACTGTTTTTT
CDR3 protein: CASSLEGENEKLFF

D gene: .
V gene: TRBV7-3
J gene: TRBJ2-6
clone size: .
CDR3 DNA: TGTGCCAGCAGCTTCCAGCCTCTCCTCTCTGGGGCCAACGTCCTGACTTTC
CDR3 protein: CASSFQPLLSGANVLTF

D gene: TRBD2
V gene: TRBV5-4
J gene: TRBJ2-7
clone size: .
CDR3 DNA: TGTGCCAGCAGCTTGGTTCTGCGGGGGTCCTACGAGCAGTACTTC
CDR3 protein: CASSLVLRGSYEQYF

D gene: .
V gene: TRBV27
J gene: TRBJ2-7
clone size: .
CDR3 DNA: TGTGCCAGCAGTTTATTCGCGGGACTGGGAGAGCAGTACTTC
CDR3 protein: CASSLFAGLGEQYF

D gene: .
V gene: TRBV6-2/TRBV6-3
J gene: TRBJ2-7
clone size: .
CDR3 DNA: TGTGCCAGCAGTTACTCGTGGGCCGGGTCCTACGAGCAGTACTTC
CDR3 protein: CASSYSWAGSYEQYF

D gene: TRBD1
V gene: TRBV27
J gene: TRBJ2-5
clone size: .
CDR3 DNA: TGTGCCAGCAGCTCCGGGACAGGGGGGAATGGAGAGACCCAGTACTTC
CDR3 protein: CASSSGTGGNGETQYF

D gene: .
V gene: TRBV3-1/TRBV3-2
J gene: TRBJ2-5
clone size: .
CDR3 DNA: TGTGCCAGCAGCCAAGTCTGGGGGGAGACCCAGTACTTC
CDR3 protein: CASSQVWGETQYF

D gene: .
V gene: TRBV7-9
J gene: TRBJ1-1
clone size: once
CDR3 DNA: TGTGCCAGCAGCTTAGACTCCGGACTGAAGAACACTGAAGCTTTCTTT
CDR3 protein: CASSLDSGLKNTEAFF

D gene: .
V gene: TRBV7-8
J gene: TRBJ2-7
clone size: .
CDR3 DNA: TGTGCCAGCAGGGCCGGGACTGTGAACGAGCAGTACTTC
CDR3 protein: CASRAGTVNEQYF